The rows below give T cell receptor beta chains drawn from one sample of a study of blood T cell repertoires in COVID-19. Method: immunoSEQ multiplex PCR; TCRdb's copy keeps in-frame clones and lacks some. The data hold around 200,000 clones, with about 82% observed a single time. The sequenced sample was peripheral blood. The receptors stem from an elderly woman with acute or convalescent COVID-19. Both conserved end residues are part of each CDR3. D genes are given only for firm matches. Expanded clones get a size class; other rows say once, few or many, or leave the size out.

j_gene: TRBJ1-5
v_gene: TRBV30
abundance: .
d_gene: .
CDR3aa: CAWRSGDNQPQHF
CDR3nt: TGTGCCTGGAGATCAGGGGACAATCAGCCCCAGCATTTT

j_gene: TRBJ1-1
v_gene: TRBV7-2
abundance: .
d_gene: .
CDR3aa: CASSLLFNTEAFF
CDR3nt: TGTGCCAGCAGCCTCCTATTCAACACTGAAGCTTTCTTT

j_gene: TRBJ2-5
v_gene: TRBV6-8
abundance: .
d_gene: .
CDR3aa: CASSRSGRLQETQYF
CDR3nt: TGTGCCAGCAGCCGAAGTGGGCGCCTACAAGAGACCCAGTACTTC

j_gene: TRBJ1-4
v_gene: TRBV19
abundance: .
d_gene: .
CDR3aa: CASSDFRGSTNEKLFF
CDR3nt: TGTGCCAGTAGCGATTTTAGGGGGTCAACTAATGAAAAACTGTTTTTT

j_gene: TRBJ2-1
v_gene: TRBV10-3
abundance: few
d_gene: TRBD2
CDR3aa: CAIKAGTSEHNEQFF
CDR3nt: TGTGCCATCAAGGCCGGGACTAGCGAGCACAATGAGCAGTTCTTC

j_gene: TRBJ2-1
v_gene: TRBV4-3
abundance: once
d_gene: .
CDR3aa: CASSQDRGSYNEQFF
CDR3nt: TGCGCCAGCAGCCAAGACAGGGGCTCCTACAATGAGCAGTTCTTC

j_gene: TRBJ1-2
v_gene: TRBV18
abundance: once
d_gene: TRBD1
CDR3aa: CASSPGQGAGDYGYTF
CDR3nt: TGTGCCAGCTCACCGGGACAGGGGGCCGGAGACTATGGCTACACCTTC

j_gene: TRBJ2-5
v_gene: TRBV4-3
abundance: .
d_gene: .
CDR3aa: CASSQDQTVQETQYF
CDR3nt: TGCGCCAGCAGCCAAGATCAGACAGTTCAAGAGACCCAGTACTTC

j_gene: TRBJ2-7
v_gene: TRBV19
abundance: .
d_gene: TRBD1
CDR3aa: CASSWGQASSYEQYF
CDR3nt: TGTGCCAGTAGTTGGGGACAGGCGAGCTCCTACGAGCAGTACTTC

j_gene: TRBJ1-5
v_gene: TRBV28
abundance: many
d_gene: TRBD1
CDR3aa: CASSLGGGPQPQHF
CDR3nt: TGTGCCAGCAGTTTAGGAGGGGGCCCTCAGCCCCAGCATTTT

j_gene: TRBJ1-6
v_gene: TRBV25-1
abundance: .
d_gene: .
CDR3aa: CASSEGGSPLHF
CDR3nt: TGTGCCAGCAGTGAGGGAGGTTCACCCCTCCACTTT

j_gene: TRBJ2-7
v_gene: TRBV27
abundance: few
d_gene: TRBD2
CDR3aa: CASSFRAGGGYEQYF
CDR3nt: TGTGCCAGCAGTTTCCGAGCGGGAGGAGGTTACGAGCAGTACTTC

j_gene: TRBJ2-7
v_gene: TRBV18
abundance: .
d_gene: .
CDR3aa: CASATESSYEQYF
CDR3nt: TGTGCCAGCGCGACAGAAAGCTCCTACGAGCAGTACTTC

j_gene: TRBJ2-7
v_gene: TRBV6-5
abundance: .
d_gene: TRBD1
CDR3aa: CASRAGGSSPGEQYF
CDR3nt: TGTGCCAGCAGAGCAGGGGGCTCTAGCCCGGGGGAGCAGTACTTC

j_gene: TRBJ1-2
v_gene: TRBV19
abundance: .
d_gene: .
CDR3aa: CASSIVAVNYGYTF
CDR3nt: TGTGCCAGTAGTATAGTTGCAGTTAACTATGGCTACACCTTC

j_gene: TRBJ1-5
v_gene: TRBV4-3
abundance: .
d_gene: TRBD1
CDR3aa: CASSQDTGDSNQPQHF
CDR3nt: TGCGCCAGCAGCCAAGATACAGGGGATAGCAATCAGCCCCAGCATTTT

j_gene: TRBJ1-2
v_gene: TRBV5-1
abundance: once
d_gene: .
CDR3aa: CASSSNRVYTF
CDR3nt: TGCGCCAGCAGCTCGAACAGGGTATACACCTTC

j_gene: TRBJ1-5
v_gene: TRBV27
abundance: few
d_gene: .
CDR3aa: CASSSTGQPQHF
CDR3nt: TGTGCCAGCAGTAGCACAGGACAGCCCCAGCATTTT

j_gene: TRBJ1-2
v_gene: TRBV6-2/TRBV6-3
abundance: .
d_gene: .
CDR3aa: CASSPQQQGWNGYTF
CDR3nt: TGTGCCAGCAGCCCTCAACAGCAGGGGTGGAATGGCTACACCTTC

j_gene: TRBJ1-2
v_gene: TRBV6-5
abundance: .
d_gene: .
CDR3aa: CASSSPPSGYTF
CDR3nt: TGTGCCAGCAGTTCCCCCCCGTCTGGCTACACCTTC

j_gene: TRBJ1-1
v_gene: TRBV7-2
abundance: .
d_gene: .
CDR3aa: CASSSLVNTEAFF
CDR3nt: TGTGCCAGCAGCTCATTAGTGAACACTGAAGCTTTCTTT

j_gene: TRBJ1-2
v_gene: TRBV11-3
abundance: .
d_gene: .
CDR3aa: CASQDSSNYGYTF
CDR3nt: TGTGCCAGCCAAGACAGCTCCAACTATGGCTACACCTTC

j_gene: TRBJ1-1
v_gene: TRBV12-5
abundance: once
d_gene: TRBD1
CDR3aa: CASGLGQGEAFF
CDR3nt: TGTGCTAGTGGTTTGGGACAGGGTGAAGCTTTCTTT

j_gene: TRBJ2-3
v_gene: TRBV29-1
abundance: .
d_gene: TRBD2
CDR3aa: CSVGGGELGTDTQYF
CDR3nt: TGCAGCGTGGGGGGAGGGGAGTTAGGCACAGATACGCAGTATTTT

j_gene: TRBJ1-4
v_gene: TRBV9
abundance: .
d_gene: .
CDR3aa: CASSSPGYEEKLFF
CDR3nt: TGTGCCAGCAGCTCCCCCGGGTATGAAGAAAAACTGTTTTTT

j_gene: TRBJ2-1
v_gene: TRBV6-4
abundance: .
d_gene: TRBD2
CDR3aa: CASSDSSTSGGYNEQFF
CDR3nt: TGTGCCAGCAGTGACTCTTCAACTAGCGGGGGGTACAATGAGCAGTTCTTC

j_gene: TRBJ2-1
v_gene: TRBV30
abundance: .
d_gene: TRBD1
CDR3aa: CAWSVTGGESNEQFF
CDR3nt: TGTGCCTGGAGTGTAACAGGGGGCGAGAGCAATGAGCAGTTCTTC

j_gene: TRBJ1-1
v_gene: TRBV11-2
abundance: .
d_gene: TRBD1
CDR3aa: CASTFVRGRNTEAFF
CDR3nt: TGTGCCAGCACCTTCGTCAGGGGGCGTAACACTGAAGCTTTCTTT

j_gene: TRBJ1-2
v_gene: TRBV28
abundance: .
d_gene: .
CDR3aa: CASSFQGEMGNYGYTF
CDR3nt: TGTGCCAGCAGTTTCCAGGGCGAGATGGGTAACTATGGCTACACCTTC

j_gene: TRBJ1-1
v_gene: TRBV9
abundance: .
d_gene: .
CDR3aa: CASSPLGGVTEAFF
CDR3nt: TGTGCCAGCAGCCCCCTCGGAGGAGTCACTGAAGCTTTCTTT

j_gene: TRBJ1-2
v_gene: TRBV18
abundance: .
d_gene: .
CDR3aa: CASSPGRAPLVGYGYTF
CDR3nt: TGTGCCAGCTCACCGGGCAGGGCCCCTCTCGTCGGGTATGGCTACACCTTC

j_gene: TRBJ2-7
v_gene: TRBV18
abundance: .
d_gene: TRBD2
CDR3aa: CASSPTGTSDTYEQYF
CDR3nt: TGTGCCAGCTCACCCACCGGGACTAGCGACACCTACGAGCAGTACTTC

j_gene: TRBJ2-6
v_gene: TRBV3-1/TRBV3-2
abundance: .
d_gene: .
CDR3aa: CASSPSSGYSGANVLTF
CDR3nt: TGTGCCAGCAGCCCTTCAAGCGGTTACTCTGGGGCCAACGTCCTGACTTTC

j_gene: TRBJ2-4
v_gene: TRBV28
abundance: once
d_gene: TRBD1
CDR3aa: CASSYRGSRAKNIQYF
CDR3nt: TGTGCCAGCAGTTACAGGGGAAGCAGGGCCAAAAACATTCAGTACTTC

j_gene: TRBJ2-1
v_gene: TRBV4-2
abundance: .
d_gene: TRBD2
CDR3aa: CASSQEGSAGGGGEQFF
CDR3nt: TGTGCCAGCAGCCAAGAAGGAAGCGCGGGGGGTGGTGGTGAGCAGTTCTTC

j_gene: TRBJ2-3
v_gene: TRBV5-1
abundance: .
d_gene: TRBD1
CDR3aa: CASFGQGASTDTQYF
CDR3nt: TGCGCCAGCTTCGGACAGGGGGCTAGCACAGATACGCAGTATTTT

j_gene: TRBJ2-2
v_gene: TRBV19
abundance: once
d_gene: .
CDR3aa: CASSIEAGQDGELFF
CDR3nt: TGTGCCAGTAGTATAGAGGCAGGTCAGGACGGGGAGCTGTTTTTT

j_gene: TRBJ1-1
v_gene: TRBV7-2
abundance: .
d_gene: .
CDR3aa: CASSSVGGNTEAFF
CDR3nt: TGTGCCAGCAGCTCCGTGGGGGGGAACACTGAAGCTTTCTTT

j_gene: TRBJ1-1
v_gene: TRBV7-2
abundance: .
d_gene: .
CDR3aa: CAGGWPVEAFF
CDR3nt: TGTGCCGGGGGGTGGCCCGTCGAAGCTTTCTTT

j_gene: TRBJ1-1
v_gene: TRBV27
abundance: .
d_gene: .
CDR3aa: CASSADRNTEAFF
CDR3nt: TGTGCCAGCAGTGCGGACAGGAACACTGAAGCTTTCTTT

j_gene: TRBJ2-2
v_gene: TRBV5-1
abundance: .
d_gene: TRBD2
CDR3aa: CASSLEMSGRALTGELFF
CDR3nt: TGCGCCAGCAGCTTGGAGATGAGCGGGAGGGCGCTCACCGGGGAGCTGTTTTTT

j_gene: TRBJ2-7
v_gene: TRBV28
abundance: .
d_gene: .
CDR3aa: CASSLFNEQYF
CDR3nt: TGTGCCAGCAGTTTATTTAACGAGCAGTACTTC

j_gene: TRBJ1-1
v_gene: TRBV5-6
abundance: .
d_gene: .
CDR3aa: CASSLLAEGIPEAFF
CDR3nt: TGTGCCAGCAGCTTGCTTGCAGAGGGTATTCCTGAAGCTTTCTTT

j_gene: TRBJ2-1
v_gene: TRBV28
abundance: few
d_gene: .
CDR3aa: CASSAFQRDNEQFF
CDR3nt: TGTGCCAGCAGTGCTTTTCAGCGGGACAATGAGCAGTTCTTC

j_gene: TRBJ1-3
v_gene: TRBV10-2
abundance: few
d_gene: TRBD1
CDR3aa: CASSEQTGGTNTIYF
CDR3nt: TGCGCCAGCAGTGAGCAGACAGGGGGCACAAACACCATATATTTT

j_gene: TRBJ2-2
v_gene: TRBV9
abundance: few
d_gene: TRBD2
CDR3aa: CASSAGLAATGELFF
CDR3nt: TGTGCCAGCAGCGCGGGACTAGCGGCCACCGGGGAGCTGTTTTTT

j_gene: TRBJ2-2
v_gene: TRBV7-3
abundance: few
d_gene: .
CDR3aa: CASSLVGASAGELFF
CDR3nt: TGTGCCAGCAGCTTAGTGGGGGCCTCGGCCGGGGAGCTGTTTTTT

j_gene: TRBJ2-3
v_gene: TRBV11-2
abundance: .
d_gene: TRBD2
CDR3aa: CASSRRGLAGTDTQYF
CDR3nt: TGTGCCAGCAGCCGACGTGGTCTAGCGGGCACAGATACGCAGTATTTT

j_gene: TRBJ2-7
v_gene: TRBV19
abundance: few
d_gene: TRBD1
CDR3aa: CASSSTGGAYEQYF
CDR3nt: TGTGCCAGTAGTTCGACAGGGGGGGCCTACGAGCAGTACTTC

j_gene: TRBJ2-7
v_gene: TRBV5-4
abundance: .
d_gene: .
CDR3aa: CASSPSGRNHYEQYF
CDR3nt: TGTGCCAGCAGCCCATCCGGCAGGAACCACTACGAGCAGTACTTC

j_gene: TRBJ2-3
v_gene: TRBV6-5
abundance: .
d_gene: TRBD2
CDR3aa: CASSYGAGVTDTQYF
CDR3nt: TGTGCCAGCAGTTACGGGGCGGGAGTCACAGATACGCAGTATTTT

j_gene: TRBJ2-3
v_gene: TRBV9
abundance: .
d_gene: TRBD2
CDR3aa: CASSIRTSGTDTQYF
CDR3nt: TGTGCCAGCAGCATACGGACTAGCGGCACAGATACGCAGTATTTT

j_gene: TRBJ1-5
v_gene: TRBV6-5
abundance: .
d_gene: TRBD1
CDR3aa: CASTLTGEVNQPQHF
CDR3nt: TGTGCCAGCACTCTGACAGGGGAGGTAAATCAGCCCCAGCATTTT

j_gene: TRBJ1-1
v_gene: TRBV24-1
abundance: .
d_gene: .
CDR3aa: CATREGFMNTEAFF
CDR3nt: TGTGCCACCAGGGAGGGTTTTATGAACACTGAAGCTTTCTTT

j_gene: TRBJ1-6
v_gene: TRBV7-2
abundance: .
d_gene: .
CDR3aa: CASSLDPDYNSPLHF
CDR3nt: TGTGCCAGCAGCTTAGACCCAGACTATAATTCACCCCTCCACTTT

j_gene: TRBJ2-1
v_gene: TRBV19
abundance: .
d_gene: TRBD2
CDR3aa: CASSIAGLVHNEQFF
CDR3nt: TGTGCCAGTAGTATAGCGGGACTAGTCCACAATGAGCAGTTCTTC

j_gene: TRBJ2-1
v_gene: TRBV5-1
abundance: .
d_gene: TRBD2
CDR3aa: CASSSLPGTSDHEQFF
CDR3nt: TGCGCCAGCAGCTCCTTACCCGGGACTAGCGACCATGAGCAGTTCTTC

j_gene: TRBJ2-3
v_gene: TRBV14
abundance: .
d_gene: TRBD2
CDR3aa: CASSQDRERGRPDTQYF
CDR3nt: TGTGCCAGCAGCCAAGATCGGGAGCGGGGACGGCCAGATACGCAGTATTTT

j_gene: TRBJ1-5
v_gene: TRBV19
abundance: .
d_gene: TRBD1
CDR3aa: CASSLRRGTVSNQPQHF
CDR3nt: TGTGCCAGTAGTCTGAGACGTGGGACAGTTAGCAATCAGCCCCAGCATTTT

j_gene: TRBJ1-1
v_gene: TRBV12-5
abundance: .
d_gene: TRBD1
CDR3aa: CASGLETGGTEAFF
CDR3nt: TGTGCTAGTGGTTTGGAGACAGGGGGCACTGAAGCTTTCTTT